The rows below give T cell receptor beta chains drawn from one sample of a study of Ad26.COV2.S vaccination and SARS-CoV-2 variants. Assay: immunoSEQ multiplex PCR; the TCRdb copy retains only in-frame clones and omits some. The table shows a few hundred thousand clones, with 80% to 90% occurring only once. The sample in question was peripheral blood, obtained in a trial of Ad26.COV2.S vaccine versus placebo. The receptors originated from a person aged 18-65 years who received the Ad26.COV2.S COVID-19 vaccine or a placebo. CDR3s include the opening cysteine and the closing phenylalanine or tryptophan. The order of the fields is D gene, V gene, CDR3 length, J gene, CDR3 protein. D genes are given only for firm matches.

.	TRBV4-1	14	TRBJ1-2	CASSQVGSPGSYTF
.	TRBV4-2	17	TRBJ1-3	CASSQDLRQLSGNTIYF
TRBD1	TRBV6-1	14	TRBJ1-1	CASSESTGGRRVFF
.	TRBV19	12	TRBJ1-2	CASTPGGGGYTF
.	TRBV5-1	13	TRBJ2-7	CASSPAGGREQYF
.	TRBV4-2	17	TRBJ2-1	CASSQSGQTSSYNEQFF
TRBD1	TRBV6-2/TRBV6-3	16	TRBJ1-1	CASSSINRGGDTEAFF
TRBD1	TRBV7-2	15	TRBJ1-1	CASSFSGTGGAKAFF
TRBD1	TRBV11-2	14	TRBJ2-7	CASSLGDRVFEQYF
.	TRBV29-1	11	TRBJ2-2	CSVAGGGELFF
TRBD1	TRBV6-5	14	TRBJ1-2	CASSVNRGYYGYTF
TRBD1	TRBV9	15	TRBJ1-2	CASSGSGGYNYGYTF
.	TRBV6-6	12	TRBJ1-1	CASSRLGTEAFF
.	TRBV11-2	14	TRBJ1-1	CASSLRDPLDEAFF
TRBD1	TRBV10-3	15	TRBJ1-4	CAISESLIPGQVLFF
.	TRBV6-5	13	TRBJ1-1	CASSQQGGTEAFF
.	TRBV4-3	15	TRBJ1-2	CASSPGTGLSGGYTF
TRBD1	TRBV9	16	TRBJ2-1	CASSGAGDRAYNEQFF
.	TRBV30	14	TRBJ1-4	CAWTPPPTNEKLFF
TRBD1	TRBV4-3	15	TRBJ2-1	CASSQDRQGANEQFF
.	TRBV3-1/TRBV3-2	17	TRBJ1-1	CASSQVVGRAKNTEAFF
.	TRBV3-1/TRBV3-2	15	TRBJ2-7	CASSPRTFFSYEQYF
TRBD2	TRBV27	15	TRBJ2-5	CASSSPTSGDETQYF
.	TRBV7-2	12	TRBJ2-7	CASSRRGYEQYF
TRBD1	TRBV18	16	TRBJ1-6	CASSLTGGEVNSPLHF
.	TRBV5-1	14	TRBJ2-6	CASSTWTGANVLTF
TRBD2	TRBV19	15	TRBJ2-7	CASSIEAGVSYEQYF
.	TRBV3-1/TRBV3-2	17	TRBJ1-1	CASSPSHYRALNTEAFF
.	TRBV7-9	13	TRBJ2-7	CASSSPLASEQYF
.	TRBV10-3	15	TRBJ1-2	CAISESTAPGDGYTF
.	TRBV9	14	TRBJ1-5	CASSVDSRNQPQHF
TRBD1	TRBV18	15	TRBJ1-4	CASSPWGQVDEKLFF
TRBD1	TRBV7-3	14	TRBJ2-3	CASSPGTAADTQYF
.	TRBV15	15	TRBJ2-2	CATRGGQGRTGELFF
.	TRBV19	13	TRBJ1-2	CASSGGRIYGYTF
TRBD2	TRBV5-1	15	TRBJ2-3	CASSLARDYSHTQYF
.	TRBV24-1	12	TRBJ2-5	CATSDAGETQYF
.	TRBV19	12	TRBJ1-1	CASSIGYTEAFF
TRBD2	TRBV7-6	19	TRBJ2-3	CASSLVAGGRFNPTDTQYF
.	TRBV6-4	13	TRBJ1-1	CASSSGMNTEAFF
.	TRBV12-3/TRBV12-4	13	TRBJ2-1	CASSLSSYNEQFF
TRBD1	TRBV13	14	TRBJ1-2	CASSSGQGSYGYTF
TRBD2	TRBV4-1	19	TRBJ2-3	CASSQVELTSGGAIDTQYF
.	TRBV11-2	15	TRBJ2-7	CASSGARTTVYEQYF
.	TRBV25-1	13	TRBJ1-6	CASSGTGNSPLHF
.	TRBV6-5	15	TRBJ1-2	CASSYSFTGNYGYTF
.	TRBV28	13	TRBJ1-2	CASSLSDRYGYTF
TRBD1	TRBV7-9	11	TRBJ1-5	CASSGGTVEHF
.	TRBV3-1/TRBV3-2	15	TRBJ2-7	CASSHTSRDPYEQYF
.	TRBV11-1	15	TRBJ2-7	CASSLGGLSSYEQYF